This TCR beta chain originates from a study of spatial heterogeneity in lung cancer. Across the whole study: Each distinct TCR and UMI combination averaged more than ten appearances in raw reads.

TCRdb analysed the 5' RACE reads with MiXCR anew, one entry per CDR3 protein. The sample contains over a thousand distinct CDR3 sequences, about a sixth of which appear only once. The time point here: sample taken at primary tumor resection. Sequencing was performed on whole RNA extracted from tumor and nontumor lung tissue, or from frozen PBMC, and the material was left unsorted. Turning to this clonotype: Antigen: not known. Because this beta chain is a stray read in a library intended to capture alpha chains, its abundance should not be given much weight.

Broader study findings: One measure, the expanded intratumoral alpha and beta TCR count, tracked tumor mutation counts.

The CDR3 spans 13 residues. CDR1 LGHNA and CDR2 YNFKEQ come from the germline V gene. Losses at the gene ends were 1 base for V and 6 bases for J; bases not matched to a gene: 0. The chain employs TRBV4-2 and TRBJ2-7; 10 nucleotides line up with TRBD2. Sample: lung tumor tissue, taken at surgery. This TCR derives from a female donor with early-stage non-small cell lung cancer. In DNA form, the CDR3 reads TGTGCCAGCAGCCAAGGACTAGCGGGCGAGCAGTACTTC. Translated, it gives CASSQGLAGEQYF.